Listed here are 12 T cell receptor beta chains from one sample, sequenced in a study of a mutant IDH1 vaccine in newly diagnosed glioma. The assay was immunoSEQ multiplex PCR, and TCRdb's table has in-frame clones only and misses some. The sample has about 69,000 clones; around 86% are singletons. Their antigens remain unidentified. Time point defined: week 35, safety follow-up. Mutant IDH1 20-mer peptide, at 300 ug, made up each vaccine dose, with topical imiquimod. Sequences were derived from PBMCs, sampled from a glioma patient whose treatment included an IDH1 peptide vaccine. Receptors were obtained from a man aged 30 to 45 with glioma.

The chain employs TRBV2 and TRBJ2-2; TRBD2 matches 9 bases. V lost 3 bases to trimming and J lost 1 base; unmatched junction nucleotides: 3. Per the germline V gene, CDR1 is SNHLY and CDR2 is FYNNEI. This CDR3 has 16 amino acids. CDR3 residues: CASSDAGGRNTGELFF. CDR3 nucleotides: TGTGCCAGCAGTGACGCGGGGGGGCGGAACACCGGGGAGCTGTTTTTT.

The chain recombines TRBV5-4 with TRBJ2-2; 10 bases align to TRBD2. This CDR3 has 17 residues. V was clipped by 4 bases and J by 2 bases; unmatched bases: 8. Germline CDR1 is SGHNT and CDR2 is YYREEE (reference sequence). The CDR3 region is CASSGLAGDPNTGELFF. The DNA for the CDR3 is TGTGCCAGCAGCGGTCTAGCGGGGGACCCTAACACCGGGGAGCTGTTTTTT. Full variable domain (outside the CDR3, taken from reference TRBV5-4 and TRBJ2-2): ETGVTQSPTHLIKTRGQQVTLRCSSQSGHNTVSWYQQALGQGPQFIFQYYREEENGRGNFPPRFSGLQFPNYSSELNVNALELDDSALYLCASSGLAGDPNTGELFFGEGSRLTVL.

The chain combines TRBV4-1 with TRBJ2-2, with D possibly being TRBD2 (5 bases). V was shortened by 0 bases and J by 8 bases, with 10 bases between the two germline ends. CDR3 length equals 14 residues. Germline CDR1 and CDR2: MGHRA and YSYEKL. CDR3 loop: CASSQDPREGELFF. CDR3 nucleotides: TGCGCCAGCAGCCAAGATCCCCGGGAAGGGGAGCTGTTTTTT.

The gene calls are TRBV5-1 and TRBJ2-2; possibly TRBD1 or TRBD2 for D (5 bases each). The CDR3 is 15 amino acids. Germline V gene data show CDR1 as SGHRS and CDR2 as YFSETQ. V was shortened by 4 bases and J by 0 bases, with 10 bases between the two germline ends. As DNA, the CDR3 is TGCGCCAGCAGCACCGGGACGGCGAACACCGGGGAGCTGTTTTTT. Translation gives CASSTGTANTGELFF.

This clone was recorded only once. The chain has TRBV18 and TRBJ2-7; D not resolved. V lost 1 base and J lost 7, with 14 bases in between. The germline gives CDR1 KGHSH, CDR2 LQKENI. The CDR3 is made up of 14 amino acids. For the CDR3, the DNA is TGTGCCAGCTCACCACAGCAGGCGCCTGGAGAGCAGTACTTC. This sequence encodes CASSPQQAPGEQYF.

The V call is TRBV28, the J call TRBJ1-5; 7 bases are a match to TRBD1. The CDR3 covers 14 residues. Germline CDR1 and CDR2: MDHEN and SYDVKM. Unmatched junction bases numbered 6, after V lost 7 bases and J lost 3 bases. The CDR3 nucleotides read TGTGCCAGCAATCTACAGGGGTCCAATCAGCCCCAGCATTTT. Protein: CASNLQGSNQPQHF.

This chain uses TRBV27 with TRBJ2-2, with a weak D call TRBD2 (6 bases). This CDR3 region has 15 residues. The germline V gene has CDR1 MNHEY and CDR2 SMNVEV (reference sequence). The ends were cut back, 1 base at V and 4 bases at J, with 10 bases in the middle. The CDR3 DNA reads as TGTGCCAGCAGTTTATACGGGGGAGTCACCGGGGAGCTGTTTTTT. This codes for CASSLYGGVTGELFF.

J is TRBJ2-5 and V is TRBV5-6; 7 bases align to TRBD1. J gave up 2 bases and V 6 bases, and 10 bases lay outside the gene matches. The CDR3 consists of 15 residues. The germline CDR1 and CDR2 sequences are SGHDT and YYEEEE. In nucleotides, the CDR3 is TGTGCCAGCACCTCGCTGGACAGGACACAAGAGACCCAGTACTTC. Translated: CASTSLDRTQETQYF.

This clone was picked up one time. The chain employs TRBV27 and TRBJ1-6; 8 bases match TRBD1. The CDR3 is made up of 15 amino acids. The V segment lost 3 bases and the J segment 10 bases; nucleotides outside the gene matches: 8. Germline V gives CDR1 MNHEY, CDR2 SMNVEV (reference sequence). This CDR3 is CASSFSQGARSPLHF. CDR3 coding DNA: TGTGCCAGCAGTTTCAGTCAGGGGGCTCGATCACCCCTCCACTTT.

A few counts support this clone. The genes are TRBV7-3 and TRBJ2-3; possible D gene TRBD2, 5 bases. The CDR3 contains 14 residues. Germline V gene data show CDR1 as SGHTA and CDR2 as FQGTGA. V gave up 2 bases and J gave up 6 bases, with 12 bases separating them. The CDR3 nucleotides are TGTGCCAGCAGCTTATTTGGCGGGTCGGATACGCAGTATTTT. Protein sequence: CASSLFGGSDTQYF.

V and J are TRBV7-2 and TRBJ1-3; unclear D gene. The germline V gene encodes CDR1 SGHTA and CDR2 FQGNSA. V was pared by 3 bases and J by 0 bases, with 9 bases between. The CDR3 runs 15 residues. CDR3 nucleotide sequence: TGTGCCAGCAGCTTGGGGAAATTCTCTGGAAACACCATATATTTT. Translation: CASSLGKFSGNTIYF.

This clone is medium-sized. The gene calls are TRBV18 and TRBJ2-5, with 10 bases fitting TRBD1. Per germline, CDR1 KGHSH and CDR2 LQKENI. Trimming removed 0 bases from V and 4 bases from J; junction bases left unmatched: 5. This CDR3 has 16 amino acids. The CDR3 loop reads CASSPPLRDRGETQYF. The CDR3 bases are TGTGCCAGCTCACCACCTCTGCGGGACAGGGGAGAGACCCAGTACTTC.